The rows below give T cell receptor beta chains drawn from one sample of a study of siplizumab effects on memory and regulatory T cells. Assay: immunoSEQ multiplex PCR; the TCRdb copy retains only in-frame clones and omits some. The sample lists more than 90,000 clones, roughly 94% occurring once. What was sequenced was non-Treg CD4+ T cells sorted from blood. These receptors were collected from a human donor in good health. Each CDR3 is given with its conserved first and last residue. The listing skips clone size in some rows; elsewhere it reads once, few, many or a size class.

TRBV4-1	-	TRBJ2-7	CASSQVLTAYEQYF
TRBV14	-	TRBJ1-1	CASSQVGRDYEAFF
TRBV19	once	TRBJ1-5	CATRDRGRGGNQPQHF
TRBV7-3	-	TRBJ2-2	CASSFSGTKNTGELFF
TRBV5-5	-	TRBJ2-5	CASSLASVQETQYF
TRBV10-1	-	TRBJ2-1	CASWGHELSPYNEQFF
TRBV30	-	TRBJ2-3	CAWRRRPGVWGTDTQYF
TRBV28	-	-	CASSSGTGYEQYF
TRBV28	-	TRBJ2-1	CASSSGSGFYNEQFF
TRBV2	-	TRBJ1-5	CASNLDRGKNQPQHF